The clone carrying this T cell receptor (beta chain) was seen once. As yet, its antigen is unknown. Treatment denoted: around 19 received Ad26.COV2.S at low or high dose, single or two shots; roughly five received placebo; per-sample allocation not given. Specimens were obtained on day 63 following the first vaccine or placebo injection. An Ad26 vector expressing Wuhan-strain SARS-CoV-2 spike constituted the vaccine. Generated by immunoSEQ multiplex PCR, the TCRdb table keeps only in-frame clones and is missing some. The table includes 430,000 or so clones, roughly 89% detected once. The sample comes from a study of Ad26.COV2.S vaccination and SARS-CoV-2 variants. Whole-study context: Intramuscularly, Ad26.COV2.S was given either once or twice, 56 days apart.

The study's findings and limits: Substantial breadth was reported for post-vaccination spike-specific CD8+ and CD4+ T cells.

Germline CDR1 reads SNHLY; CDR2 reads FYNNEI. V lost 10 bases, J lost 4 bases, and 9 bases stayed unmatched. This CDR3 region has 13 residues. Sequencing was performed on peripheral blood, taken in a trial of Ad26.COV2.S vaccine versus placebo. The clonotype comes from a person between 18 and 60 years old who received the Ad26.COV2.S COVID-19 vaccine or a placebo. V and J are TRBV2 and TRBJ2-5; 7 positions match TRBD1. The chain's CDR3 is CATSYTGAETQYF. The CDR3 DNA sequence: TGTGCCACGTCCTACACAGGGGCAGAGACCCAGTACTTC. The whole variable domain, remainder taken from reference TRBV2 and TRBJ2-5, is EPEVTQTPSHQVTQMGQEVILRCVPISNHLYFYWYRQILGQKVEFLVSFYNNEISEKSEIFDDQFSVERPDGSNFTLKIRSTKLEDSAMYFCATSYTGAETQYFGPGTRLLVL.